The 17 T cell receptor beta chains below come from one sample, sequenced in a study of shared clonotypes between healthy human individuals. The data were produced by immunoSEQ multiplex PCR, yet TCRdb's version contains in-frame clones alone and is incomplete. The profile shows roughly 2.5 million clones, roughly nine tenths of them singletons. Sequencing input: naive CD4+ T cells sorted from blood. As for subset: CD45RA+ positively selected. These receptors were taken from a young man in good health.

V usage is TRBV19 and J usage is TRBJ2-1; 11 bases map to TRBD2. J lost 7 bases, V lost 4 bases, and 3 bases had no gene match. The CDR3 contains 14 residues. The germline V gene encodes CDR1 LNHDA and CDR2 SQIVND (reference sequence). The CDR3 is CASSSLAGGNEQFF. DNA of the CDR3: TGTGCCAGTAGTAGTCTAGCGGGAGGTAATGAGCAGTTCTTC.

This clone was seen once. CDR3 in amino acids: CASSVGHSLNNSPLHF. DNA for the CDR3: TGTGCCAGCAGCGTGGGCCATTCCCTAAATAATTCACCCCTCCACTTT. V is TRBV9 and J is TRBJ1-6, with D uncertain. The CDR3 covers 16 residues. V was cut by 2 bases and J by 5 bases, with 14 bases left in between. Germline CDR1 SGDLS, CDR2 YYNGEE.

J is TRBJ2-7 and V is TRBV6-1; TRBD2 aligns across 8 bases. Losses at the gene ends were 7 bases for V and 3 bases for J; bases not matched to a gene: 2. Germline V lookup: CDR1 MNHNS, CDR2 SASEGT. This CDR3 comprises 12 residues. The CDR3 DNA is TGTGCCAGCACCCGGGGGGGCTACGAGCAGTACTTC. It is translated as CASTRGGYEQYF.

This clone appeared a few times. The chain has TRBV9 and TRBJ2-1; D call uncertain. The length of the CDR3 is 13 residues. Trimming took 6 bases from V and 9 from J, leaving 16 bases between them. Germline assignment: CDR1 SGDLS and CDR2 YYNGEE. As DNA, the CDR3 is TGTGCCAGCAATGGGTACGACCTTGGTGAGCAGTTCTTC. Protein product: CASNGYDLGEQFF.

About this clone itself: Other nucleotide sequences in the sample specify the same CDR3. The chain is built from TRBV6-5 and TRBJ2-5; TRBD1 or TRBD2 may be the D gene (5 bases each). In germline, CDR1 is MNHEY, CDR2 SVGAGI. The CDR3 extends over 14 amino acids. Deletions cut 0 bases from V and 5 bases from J, with 10 bases between. CDR3 sequence reads: CASSYSGTVETQYF. Here the CDR3 DNA reads TGTGCCAGCAGTTACTCAGGGACGGTTGAGACCCAGTACTTC.

The CDR3 DNA reads as TGCGCCAGCAGCCCCTCGGTTCCAGATACGCAGTATTTT. Encoded protein: CASSPSVPDTQYF. The V and J genes are TRBV5-1 and TRBJ2-3; D is ambiguous. Germline V lookup: CDR1 SGHRS, CDR2 YFSETQ. The CDR3 totals 13 residues. V was shortened by 4 bases and J by 4 bases, with 10 bases between the two germline ends.

The chain is built from TRBV5-5 and TRBJ1-5, with D possibly being TRBD1 (5 bases). The V end lost 4 bases, the J end lost 2 bases, and 13 bases lay between the germline ends. Germline lookup yields CDR1 SGHKS and CDR2 YYEKEE (reference sequence). The CDR3 length is 15 residues. The CDR3 coding sequence is TGTGCCAGCAGCCCCGGGGGTGTGGGCAATCAGCCCCAGCATTTT. This translates into CASSPGGVGNQPQHF.

The gene calls are TRBV10-2 and TRBJ2-3, with 8 bases aligning to TRBD2. The CDR3 runs 13 residues. After removal of 7 bases from V and 2 bases from J, the junction contained 2 bases not matched to a gene. CDR1 WSHSY and CDR2 SAAADI come from the germline V gene. The chain's CDR3 is CASTGGDTDTQYF. The CDR3 bases are TGCGCCAGCACGGGAGGGGACACAGATACGCAGTATTTT.

This chain joins TRBV30 and TRBJ2-2, with a possible D match to TRBD2 (6 bases). V was shortened by 1 base and J by 5 bases, with 8 bases between the two germline ends. Germline V gene data show CDR1 as GTSNPN and CDR2 as SVGIG (reference sequence). The CDR3 has 13 amino acids. The DNA of the CDR3 is TGTGCCTGGAGTGACGGGGGAACCGGGGAGCTGTTTTTT. Residues: CAWSDGGTGELFF.

This chain links TRBV6-1 with TRBJ2-2; TRBD1 matches at 9 bases. The CDR3 runs to 16 residues. Per the germline V gene, CDR1 is MNHNS and CDR2 is SASEGT. V dropped 4 bases and J dropped 5; count of bases not matched to a gene: 8. CDR3 sequence: CASSGTGGGFTGELFF. CDR3 bases: TGTGCCAGCAGTGGCACAGGGGGCGGGTTTACCGGGGAGCTGTTTTTT.

The gene calls are TRBV9 and TRBJ2-5; 11 bases align to TRBD2. The CDR3 is 15 amino acids. The junction had 5 bases not matched to a gene; V was cut back by 2 bases and J by 5 bases. CDR1 is SGDLS and CDR2 is YYNGEE in the germline V gene. CDR3 sequence reads: CASSVYSGRGETQYF. In DNA, the CDR3 is TGTGCCAGCAGCGTCTATAGCGGGAGGGGGGAGACCCAGTACTTC.

V usage is TRBV7-6 and J usage is TRBJ2-3, with 14 bases that match TRBD2. CDR1 is SGHVS, CDR2 FNYEAQ, per germline. The ends lost 5 bases at V and 6 bases at J; junction bases unmatched: 7. The CDR3 contains 16 residues. The CDR3 spells CASSETSGRAWDTQYF. The CDR3 nucleotides are TGTGCCAGCAGCGAGACTAGCGGGAGGGCCTGGGATACGCAGTATTTT.

The CDR3 DNA is TGTGCCAGCAGTGTTCTATCGCATCAAGAGACCCAGTACTTC. Its protein product is CASSVLSHQETQYF. The J gene is TRBJ2-5, the V gene TRBV25-1; D is ambiguous. The length of the CDR3 is 14 residues. The V end was cut by 4 bases, the J end by 2 bases, with 11 bases between. CDR1 is MGHDK, CDR2 SYGVNS, per germline.

The chain links TRBV5-1 to TRBJ2-2, with D possibly called TRBD1 or TRBD2 (6 bases each). Germline CDR1 reads SGHRS; CDR2 reads YFSETQ. The CDR3 runs to 18 residues. V lost 1 base to trimming and J lost 0 bases, with 16 bases between them. CDR3 bases: TGCGCCAGCAGCTTGCCGAAAGGGGGGCCCGCGAACACCGGGGAGCTGTTTTTT. Encoded protein: CASSLPKGGPANTGELFF.

This clone was observed a few times. V is TRBV30 and J is TRBJ2-1; D ambiguous. This CDR3 has 13 residues. Trimming took 1 base from V and 4 from J, leaving 8 bases between them. Germline V gene lookup returns CDR1 GTSNPN and CDR2 SVGIG (reference sequence). The CDR3 sequence is CAWSANSYNEQFF. The CDR3 DNA follows: TGTGCCTGGAGTGCGAATTCTTACAATGAGCAGTTCTTC.

The rearrangement joins TRBV7-2 to TRBJ2-2; tentative D call: TRBD2 (6 bases). CDR1 is SGHTA and CDR2 is FQGNSA in the germline V gene. Trimming cost V 1 base and J 1 base, with 10 bases left between them. The CDR3 has 16 amino acids. DNA for the CDR3: TGTGCCAGCAGCTTAGTGGTGCGGGAGAACACCGGGGAGCTGTTTTTT. This codes for CASSLVVRENTGELFF.

The chain has TRBV5-1 and TRBJ1-4; 10 bases map to TRBD1. The CDR3 totals 20 residues. V shed 3 bases, J shed 7 bases, and the junction held 21 bases outside the gene matches. CDR1 is SGHRS, CDR2 YFSETQ, per germline. CDR3 loop: CASSSTTTGGGWSVGEKLFF. The CDR3 nucleotides are TGCGCCAGCAGCTCGACGACGACAGGGGGCGGTTGGTCTGTGGGTGAAAAACTGTTTTTT.